The source of this T cell receptor (beta chain) is a study of Graves' ophthalmopathy and Graves' hyperthyroidism. Turning to the study itself: Hyperthyroidism showing no ophthalmopathy within 18 months of follow-up was stable. Whole-study results and caveats: Blood also carried most expanded thyroid clonotypes exceeding 0.001 frequency. From stable hyperthyroidism, ophthalmopathy was separated by a 13-signature model with about 88% sensitivity and about 81% specificity.

The sequenced template was RNA, covering the TCR beta CDR3 region. First-round RT-PCR employed HTBI primers, with a second-round multiplex PCR after it. TCRdb called the multiplex PCR reads again in MiXCR, with one record for every CDR3 protein. The table lists around 520,000 distinct CDR3 sequences, 35% to 40% of them singletons, with 3.5% to 5% in the top ten. CDR3 length: 15 residues. Germline loops: CDR1 SNHLY, CDR2 FYNNEI. This clonotype has a handful of counts. Antigen specificity is unknown. The diagnostic workup employed clinical symptoms, serum thyroxine, TRAb, thyroid ultrasound and orbital computed tomography.

The sample taken for sequencing was peripheral blood or thyroid tissue (not recorded which). The receptor's source is an adult man with Graves' hyperthyroidism. The genes are TRBV2 and TRBJ2-7, with 9 bases identical to TRBD2. The end of the DNA aligns better with TRBJ2-1, so the J call may be wrong. The CDR3 reads CASKDVAGALNEQFF. Written as DNA, the CDR3 is TGTGCCAGCAAGGACGTAGCGGGGGCCCTCAATGAGCAGTTCTTC.